The 6 T cell receptor beta chains given below trace back to one sample, sequenced in a study of blood T cell repertoires in COVID-19. This table comes from immunoSEQ multiplex PCR, and its TCRdb copy is limited to in-frame clones, with some not included. Of a few hundred thousand clones in the sample, around nine tenths were seen once. The sample was PBMCs or T cells enriched from blood (not recorded which). All receptors derive from a woman in her thirties who had recovered from COVID-19.

This clone appeared a single time. This chain joins TRBV14 and TRBJ1-4, with 7 nucleotides matching TRBD1. The CDR3 covers 16 residues. V gave up 3 bases and J gave up 2 bases; unmatched junction bases: 6. The germline gives CDR1 SGHDN, CDR2 FVKESK. The DNA for the CDR3 is TGTGCCAGCAGCCACGGGACAGTTGGGACTAATGAAAAACTGTTTTTT. This gives the protein CASSHGTVGTNEKLFF.

J is TRBJ1-2 and V is TRBV13, with TRBD1 identical over 7 bases. Germline lookup yields CDR1 PRHDT and CDR2 FYEKMQ (reference sequence). There are 13 residues in the CDR3. V lost 5 bases, J lost 3 bases, and 3 bases stayed unmatched. Here the CDR3 reads CASSAQGDYGYTF. The CDR3 coding sequence is TGTGCCAGCAGCGCCCAGGGGGACTATGGCTACACCTTC.

Regarding this clone: Other DNA sequences from this sample encode an identical CDR3 as well. The V and J genes are TRBV30 and TRBJ2-7; D may be TRBD2 (5 bases). Per the germline V gene, CDR1 is GTSNPN and CDR2 is SVGIG (reference sequence). This CDR3 comprises 12 residues. V dropped 0 bases and J dropped 3 bases, with 6 bases sitting between them. CDR3 DNA: TGTGCCTGGAGTGTAGGGAGCTACGAGCAGTACTTC. It translates to CAWSVGSYEQYF.

This clone showed up just a few times. The V call is TRBV15, the J call TRBJ2-5, with TRBD2 identical over 10 bases. The germline V gene has CDR1 LNHNV and CDR2 YYDKDF (reference sequence). The CDR3 length is 14 residues. J gave up 5 bases and V 2 bases, and 2 bases lay outside the gene matches. The CDR3 sequence: CATSRLAGVETQYF. For the CDR3, the DNA is TGTGCCACCAGCAGACTAGCGGGGGTGGAGACCCAGTACTTC.

This chain joins TRBV11-1 and TRBJ1-1; 9 nucleotides line up with TRBD1. Germline V CDR1 and CDR2: SGHAT, FQDESV (reference sequence). The V and J ends lost 5 bases and 5 bases, in that order; junction bases with no gene match: 9. The CDR3 length is 15 residues. As DNA, the CDR3 is TGTGCCAGCAGCGCTAGGGGGACAGGGAGGACTGAAGCTTTCTTT. It encodes CASSARGTGRTEAFF.

The chain links TRBV2 to TRBJ2-1; D not certain. This CDR3 comprises 14 residues. Trimming pared 2 bases from V and 9 bases from J, leaving 14 bases between. The germline V gene encodes CDR1 SNHLY and CDR2 FYNNEI. CDR3 bases: TGTGCCAGCAGTGAAATTGTCCAGCGAAGTGAGCAGTTCTTC. Amino acid sequence: CASSEIVQRSEQFF.